This T cell receptor (beta chain) was captured by sequencing in a study of T-cell memory formation after mild COVID-19. Study-level points and caveats: A second wave of clones peaked on day 37, and their SARS-CoV-2 specificity went unconfirmed.

A note on this clonotype: Its antigen is still unknown.

Germline trimming cut 3 bases from V and 0 bases from J; bases unmatched to any gene: 8. CDR1 DFQATT and CDR2 SNEGSKA come from the germline V gene (reference sequence). This CDR3 contains 16 residues. Researchers used 5'RACE with constant-segment primers to make TCR alpha and TCR beta cDNA libraries that carry sample barcodes and UMIs. TCRdb redid the calling of the 5' RACE reads with MiXCR, one entry per CDR3 protein. The sample lists roughly 380,000 distinct CDR3 sequences; approximately 27% were seen once. The clonotype was recovered from an adult woman who had mild COVID-19 (a few samples of this study predate the infection). Cell type and time point are not known. The sample taken for sequencing was PBMCs or a T cell subset sorted from them (not recorded which). This sequence joins TRBV20-1 and TRBJ2-1; 7 bases agree with TRBD2. CDR3: CSASAGEGRSYNEQFF. CDR3 DNA: TGCAGTGCTAGCGCCGGGGAGGGCCGCTCCTACAATGAGCAGTTCTTC.